Following are 25 T cell receptor beta chains from one sample sequenced in a study of vaccination and CD4 T cells after COVID-19. With the Oncomine TCR Beta short-read assay, DNA from cultured CD4+ T cells was sequenced. TCRdb analysed the PCR reads with MiXCR anew, one entry per CDR3 protein. The sample includes more than 3,500 distinct CDR3 sequences, 30% to 40% of them seen just once. Treatment noted: roughly 11-day PBMC culture with coronavirus spike peptide pools or control peptides (ViraFEST assay). For these receptors, no antigen is known. The source was CD4+ T cells from blood, cultured in vitro, collected after SARS-CoV-2 vaccination. The receptors derive from a human donor who had recovered from COVID-19.

CDR3 bases: TGTGCCAGCATACCGGACAGGTTCTCTGGAAACACCATATATTTT. It specifies CASIPDRFSGNTIYF. V usage is TRBV7-9 and J usage is TRBJ1-3, with TRBD1 matching over 7 bases. V gave up 7 bases and J gave up 0 bases; unmatched junction bases: 6. This CDR3 is 15 amino acids long. The germline CDR1 and CDR2 sequences are SEHNR and FQNEAQ (reference sequence).

The chain has TRBV5-4 and TRBJ2-6, with unresolved D. Per germline, CDR1 SGHNT and CDR2 YYREEE (reference sequence). Trimming pared 2 bases from V and 0 bases from J, leaving 12 bases between. This CDR3 comprises 17 residues. The CDR3 DNA is TGTGCCAGCAGCTTTGGTGGGCGGTCCTCTGGGGCCAACGTCCTGACTTTC. Protein sequence: CASSFGGRSSGANVLTF.

This clonotype was seen a few times. J is TRBJ1-5 and V is TRBV28; maybe TRBD1 (5 bases). From germline, CDR1 is MDHEN and CDR2 SYDVKM. This CDR3 is built from 15 residues. The germline V and J ends were trimmed by 7 bases and 3 bases, with 16 bases remaining between them. The CDR3 sequence is CASTRGGAHNQPQHF. The DNA of the CDR3 is TGTGCCAGCACCCGAGGAGGGGCGCACAATCAGCCCCAGCATTTT.

This clonotype has only a few counts. The DNA of the CDR3 is TGCAGTCCGCAAGGGGTGGACGAGCAGTACTTC. It yields the protein CSPQGVDEQYF. The genes are TRBV20-1 and TRBJ2-7; a weak D match, TRBD1 (5 bases). The CDR3 is 11 residues long. Deletions cut 8 bases from V and 5 bases from J, with 13 bases between. Germline V gene sequence: CDR1 DFQATT, CDR2 SNEGSKA (reference sequence).

This chain joins TRBV7-9 and TRBJ2-7; D gene unclear. The CDR3 loop spans 12 amino acids. With 1 base removed from V and 3 bases from J, the gap between germline ends came to 4 bases. Germline CDR1 is SEHNR and CDR2 is FQNEAQ (reference sequence). The CDR3 reads CASSLEFYEQYF. The CDR3 DNA follows: TGTGCCAGCAGCTTAGAATTCTACGAGCAGTACTTC.

The chain couples TRBV29-1 to TRBJ2-1; 12 nucleotides line up with TRBD2. Germline CDR1 and CDR2: SQVTM and ANQGSEA. This CDR3 is built from 12 residues. The V and J ends lost 4 bases and 10 bases, in that order; junction bases with no gene match: 2. Written as DNA, the CDR3 is TGCAGCGTTGGGACTAGCGGGGTGGAGCAGTTCTTC. Encoded protein: CSVGTSGVEQFF.

This chain links TRBV28 with TRBJ2-7; 8 bases are shared with TRBD2. The V gene end was trimmed by 8 bases and the J gene end by 0 bases; junction bases not matched to a gene: 9. CDR1 and CDR2 (germline): MDHEN, SYDVKM. CDR3 length equals 15 residues. As DNA, the CDR3 is TGTGCCAGCTCCTATCGGGGGGGCGGCTCCTACGAGCAGTACTTC. This sequence encodes CASSYRGGGSYEQYF. Based on the CDR3 plus reference TRBV28 and TRBJ2-7, the full variable domain is DVKVTQSSRYLVKRTGEKVFLECVQDMDHENMFWYRQDPGLGLRLIYFSYDVKMKEKGDIPEGYSVSREKKERFSLILESASTNQTSMYLCASSYRGGGSYEQYFGPGTRLTVT.

V usage is TRBV2 and J usage is TRBJ1-2, with D uncertain. Germline CDR1 SNHLY, CDR2 FYNNEI. Deletions cut 3 bases from V and 3 bases from J, with 11 bases between. The CDR3 has 14 residues. DNA for the CDR3: TGTGCCAGCAGTGACCCAGGATCATACTATGGCTACACCTTC. It specifies CASSDPGSYYGYTF.

V is TRBV20-1 and J is TRBJ2-3, with TRBD1 as a possible D gene (6 bases). This CDR3 comprises 17 residues. From germline, CDR1 is DFQATT and CDR2 SNEGSKA (reference sequence). Trimming stripped 1 base from V and 2 bases from J, with 19 bases between. CDR3 in DNA: TGCAGTGCTAGAGGCTTACAGGGCCTACCCTCCACAGATACGCAGTATTTT. Protein product: CSARGLQGLPSTDTQYF.

The V call is TRBV2, the J call TRBJ1-1; D gene unclear. Per the germline V gene, CDR1 is SNHLY and CDR2 is FYNNEI. The ends were cut back, 8 bases at V and 0 bases at J, with 13 bases in the middle. The CDR3 is made up of 14 amino acids. The CDR3 loop is CASSPQLMNTEAFF. The CDR3 DNA reads as TGTGCCAGCTCCCCTCAGCTCATGAACACTGAAGCTTTCTTT.

V is TRBV5-1 and J is TRBJ1-2, with TRBD1 matching 8 bases. CDR1 and CDR2 (germline): SGHRS, YFSETQ. V shed 0 bases and J 2 bases; nucleotides not matched to a gene: 0. The CDR3 totals 14 residues. In nucleotides, the CDR3 is TGCGCCAGCAGCTTGGGACAGGGGAACTATGGCTACACCTTC. It specifies CASSLGQGNYGYTF.

CDR3 in amino acids: CSAHGTGRSGANVLTF. The CDR3 DNA reads as TGCAGTGCTCATGGGACAGGGAGGTCTGGGGCCAACGTCCTGACTTTC. V is TRBV20-1 and J is TRBJ2-6; 9 bases match TRBD1. CDR1 and CDR2 from the germline V gene are DFQATT and SNEGSKA (reference sequence). The CDR3 runs to 16 residues. V gave up 5 bases and J gave up 1 base; unmatched junction bases: 6.

The J gene is TRBJ2-7, the V gene TRBV7-2, with D hard to call. The CDR3 covers 15 residues. Germline CDR1 is SGHTA and CDR2 is FQGNSA. V was cut by 5 bases and J by 2 bases, with 16 bases left in between. CDR3 loop: CASSRLRTGAYEQYF. The CDR3 nucleotides are TGTGCCAGCAGCCGATTGCGGACCGGTGCCTACGAGCAGTACTTC.

This clonotype is termed medium-sized. The chain carries TRBV7-9 and TRBJ1-2; D is unclear. Germline CDR1 reads SEHNR; CDR2 reads FQNEAQ (reference sequence). V lost 0 bases and J 5 bases, leaving 13 bases between the germline ends. The CDR3 sequence is 15 residues long. The CDR3 DNA is TGTGCCAGCAGCTTAGCAGGCCCTCTGGAATATGGCTACACCTTC. Translated: CASSLAGPLEYGYTF.

DNA for the CDR3: TGTGCCAGCAGTGAATTGGCAGGGACGAACACTGAAGCTTTCTTT. Protein sequence: CASSELAGTNTEAFF. The chain carries TRBV2 and TRBJ1-1; D may be TRBD1 (5 bases). The V and J ends lost 2 bases and 1 base respectively, with 11 bases between them. This CDR3 is 15 amino acids long. CDR1 and CDR2 (germline): SNHLY, FYNNEI.

This chain joins TRBV12-3 or TRBV12-4 and TRBJ2-3, with D perhaps matching TRBD1 (6 bases). The V end lost 6 bases, the J end lost 2 bases, and 12 bases lay between the germline ends. The CDR3 extends over 14 amino acids. DNA of the CDR3: TGTGCCAGCAGCCGTGACAGGAACACAGATACGCAGTATTTT. Translation: CASSRDRNTDTQYF.

This clonotype turned up a few times. The chain combines TRBV27 with TRBJ1-5; 7 positions match TRBD1. Germline CDR1 reads MNHEY; CDR2 reads SMNVEV (reference sequence). The CDR3 loop spans 16 amino acids. With V trimmed by 3 bases and J by 0 bases, 5 bases remained unmatched. The CDR3 sequence: CASSFGGQDSNQPQHF. As DNA, the CDR3 is TGTGCCAGCAGTTTCGGAGGACAGGATAGCAATCAGCCCCAGCATTTT.

The rearrangement uses TRBV20-1 and TRBJ1-6, with 11 nucleotides matching TRBD1. J gave up 7 bases and V 6 bases, and 2 bases lay outside the gene matches. CDR1 and CDR2 from the germline V gene are DFQATT and SNEGSKA (reference sequence). The CDR3 runs 13 residues. The CDR3 DNA follows: TGCAGTGCGGGACAGGGGGGGAATTCACCCCTCCACTTT. This translates into CSAGQGGNSPLHF.

This rearrangement joins TRBV20-1 to TRBJ2-3, with 12 bases matching TRBD2. This CDR3 is built from 18 residues. Germline V lookup: CDR1 DFQATT, CDR2 SNEGSKA (reference sequence). Germline trimming cut 0 bases from V and 2 bases from J; bases unmatched to any gene: 9. This CDR3 is CSARDRRLAGVSTDTQYF. The CDR3 coding sequence is TGCAGTGCTAGAGATCGCCGACTAGCGGGAGTTTCCACAGATACGCAGTATTTT.

As regards this clonotype: A junction boundary mismatches the germline segment, possibly from a read error. V gene TRBV12-3 or TRBV12-4 combines with J gene TRBJ2-3; TRBD2 aligns across 11 bases. The CDR3 is made up of 17 amino acids. CDR3 protein: CASSLARLAGSPDTQYF. The CDR3, as DNA: TGTGCCAGCAGTCTAGCGCGACTAGCGGGAAGTCCCGATACGCAGTATTTT.

The chain employs TRBV20-1 and TRBJ2-3, with a weak D call TRBD1 (5 bases). V lost 7 bases and J 2 bases, leaving 10 bases between the germline ends. Germline CDR1 and CDR2: DFQATT and SNEGSKA (reference sequence). The CDR3 has 12 residues. The CDR3 nucleotides are TGCAGTGGGGGCGAGGTCACAGATACGCAGTATTTT. Its translation is CSGGEVTDTQYF.

The chain uses TRBV2 and TRBJ2-3; no definite D call. CDR1 and CDR2 (germline): SNHLY, FYNNEI. V lost 6 bases and J lost 0, with 10 bases in between. The CDR3 runs to 14 residues. The CDR3 region has the DNA TGTGCCAGCAGCTTCCTAATCAGCACAGATACGCAGTATTTT. Its protein product is CASSFLISTDTQYF.

This clonotype was found a few times. The chain couples TRBV28 to TRBJ1-2, with D unclear. CDR3 length: 12 residues. CDR1 and CDR2 (germline): MDHEN, SYDVKM. The V gene lost 6 bases and the J gene lost 2 bases, with 7 bases spanning the gap. CDR3 protein: CASSRRNYGYTF. CDR3 DNA: TGTGCCAGCAGCAGGAGGAACTATGGCTACACCTTC.

This clonotype was counted a few times. This chain joins TRBV7-2 and TRBJ2-2; D is uncertain. Trimming removed 10 bases from V and 5 bases from J, with 17 bases in between. CDR3 length equals 14 residues. The germline gives CDR1 SGHTA, CDR2 FQGNSA. The CDR3, as DNA: TGTGCCAACCCCCCCCCGCCGGAAACCGGGGAGCTGTTTTTT. Encoded protein: CANPPPPETGELFF.

This clonotype was counted between two and nine times. This chain joins TRBV28 and TRBJ1-6; TRBD1 might be the D (5 bases). The CDR3 totals 15 residues. Germline V gene data show CDR1 as MDHEN and CDR2 as SYDVKM. Between the trimmed V and J ends, which lost 1 base and 7 bases, there was a span of 11 bases. The CDR3 nucleotides read TGTGCCAGCAGTTTATCCCGACAGTTCAATTCACCCCTCCACTTT. Translating it yields CASSLSRQFNSPLHF.